This is a list of T cell receptor beta chains from one sample in a study of blood T cells in healthy people across ages. TCRdb fed the 5' RACE reads into MiXCR, producing one record per CDR3 protein. Among over 1,500,000 distinct CDR3 sequences, around half were seen once, and the ten largest hold 2.1%. The specimen was blood. These receptors were taken from a middle-aged woman in good health. Both conserved end residues are part of each CDR3. A D gene is named only where the DNA matches it firmly. A clone size is listed for some rows: how often the clone was seen (once, few, many), or a class if it is expanded.

clone_size	v_call	j_call	d_call	cdr3_aa	cdr3_nt
NA	TRBV27	TRBJ2-7	NA	CASSSDTYSYEQYF	TGTGCCAGCAGTTCGGACACGTACTCCTACGAGCAGTACTTC
few	TRBV15	TRBJ2-5	NA	CATSRDPSAETQYF	TGTGCCACCAGCAGAGATCCCAGCGCAGAGACCCAGTACTTC
few	TRBV24-1	TRBJ2-3	NA	CATSSWGATDTQYF	TGTGCCACCAGTTCCTGGGGGGCCACAGATACGCAGTATTTT
few	TRBV5-1	TRBJ2-5	TRBD2	CASRRGLAGSKETQYF	TGCGCCAGCAGACGGGGACTAGCGGGGAGTAAAGAGACCCAGTACTTC
NA	TRBV6-5	TRBJ1-6	NA	CASSSGGEGSPLHF	TGTGCCAGCAGTTCGGGGGGGGAAGGTTCACCCCTCCACTTT
many	TRBV6-1	TRBJ2-1	NA	CASSPIPNSNEQFF	TGTGCCAGCAGTCCAATCCCTAATTCGAATGAGCAGTTCTTC
few	TRBV12-3/TRBV12-4	TRBJ1-2	TRBD1	CASSLQGQGLYGYTF	TGTGCCAGCAGTTTACAAGGACAGGGGCTCTATGGCTACACCTTC
few	TRBV4-2	TRBJ1-2	NA	CASSQAGAGYGYTF	TGTGCCAGCAGCCAAGCCGGGGCAGGGTATGGCTACACCTTC
many	TRBV4-3	TRBJ2-1	NA	CASSRQAGNEQFF	TGCGCCAGCAGCCGACAAGCGGGCAATGAGCAGTTCTTC
NA	TRBV27	TRBJ1-4	TRBD1	CASNLAGGHEKLFF	TGTGCCAGCAATTTGGCAGGGGGACATGAAAAACTGTTTTTT